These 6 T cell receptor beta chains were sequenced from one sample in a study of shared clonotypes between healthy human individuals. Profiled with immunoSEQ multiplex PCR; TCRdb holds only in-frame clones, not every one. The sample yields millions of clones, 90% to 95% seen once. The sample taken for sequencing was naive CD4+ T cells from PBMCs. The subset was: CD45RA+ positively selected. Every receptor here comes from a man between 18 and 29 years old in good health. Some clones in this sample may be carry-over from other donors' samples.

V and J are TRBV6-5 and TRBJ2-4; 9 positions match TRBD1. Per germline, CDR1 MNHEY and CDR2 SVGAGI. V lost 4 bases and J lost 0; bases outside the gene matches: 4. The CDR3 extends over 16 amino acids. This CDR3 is CASSLDRGVAKNIQYF. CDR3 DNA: TGTGCCAGCAGTTTGGACAGGGGAGTAGCCAAAAACATTCAGTACTTC.

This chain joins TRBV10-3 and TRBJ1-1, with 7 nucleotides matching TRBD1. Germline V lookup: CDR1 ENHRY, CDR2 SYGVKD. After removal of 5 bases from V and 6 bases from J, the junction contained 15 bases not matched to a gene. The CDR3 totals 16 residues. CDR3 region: CAISRLPGQTKAEAFF. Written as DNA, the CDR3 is TGTGCCATCAGTAGACTCCCGGGACAGACAAAAGCTGAAGCTTTCTTT.

For the CDR3, the DNA is TGTGCCAGCAGTCAAGGCTGGGGAACCTACGAGCAGTACTTC. Its translation: CASSQGWGTYEQYF. This chain uses TRBV6-1 with TRBJ2-7; D uncertain. This CDR3 has 14 residues. Trimming took 5 bases from V and 2 from J, leaving 13 bases between them. Germline loops: CDR1 MNHNS, CDR2 SASEGT.

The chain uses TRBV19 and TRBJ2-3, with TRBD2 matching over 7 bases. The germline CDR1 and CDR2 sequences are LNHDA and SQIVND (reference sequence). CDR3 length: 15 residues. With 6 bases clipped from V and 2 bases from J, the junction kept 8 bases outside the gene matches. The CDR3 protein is CASRPPGLSTDTQYF. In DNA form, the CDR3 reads TGTGCCAGTAGGCCCCCGGGACTATCCACAGATACGCAGTATTTT.

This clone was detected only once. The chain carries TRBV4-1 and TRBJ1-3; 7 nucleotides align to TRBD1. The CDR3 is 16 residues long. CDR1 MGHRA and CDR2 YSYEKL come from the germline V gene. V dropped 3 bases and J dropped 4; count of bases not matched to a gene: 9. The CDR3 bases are TGCGCCAGCAGCCATCCTTACAGGGGAATCGGAAACACCATATATTTT. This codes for CASSHPYRGIGNTIYF.

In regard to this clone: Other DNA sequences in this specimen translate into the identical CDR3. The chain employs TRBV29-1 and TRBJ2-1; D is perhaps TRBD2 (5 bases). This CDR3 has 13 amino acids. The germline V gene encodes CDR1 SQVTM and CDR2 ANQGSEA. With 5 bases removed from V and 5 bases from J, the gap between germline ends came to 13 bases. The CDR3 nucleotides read TGCAGCGTTCTACGGGATCAAAACAATGAGCAGTTCTTC. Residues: CSVLRDQNNEQFF.